This entry features one T cell receptor beta chain sequence. Its matching antigen is unknown. This sample was taken from a study of cytomegalovirus exposure and HLA in healthy donors. Across the study: Roughly 180 million T cells yielded approximately 100 million unique TCR beta sequences, as an earlier analysis found. Study outcomes and limitations: Several V segments, TRBV6-2 and TRBV6-3 among them, could not be told apart and were dropped. There were several of the most significant clusters that appeared linked to common viral pathogens in a later analysis.

Deletions cut 5 bases from V and 5 bases from J, with 15 bases between. There are 14 residues in the CDR3. Looked up from germline, CDR1 is MNHEY and CDR2 is SMNVEV (reference sequence). Researchers ran the PCR with 60 Vbeta and 13 Jbeta primers. Repertoires were generated with immunoSEQ multiplex PCR, while TCRdb's copy carries only in-frame clones and drops some. The table includes about 150,000 clones, 70% to 90% detected once. Sequencing was done on a sample of PBMCs. The receptor's source is a woman aged 18-30 years in good health and CMV-seronegative. The chain combines TRBV27 with TRBJ1-2; the D is unclear. The CDR3 spells CASSPHTESYGYTF. As DNA, the CDR3 is TGTGCCAGCAGTCCCCATACAGAAAGTTATGGCTACACCTTC.